These 26 T cell receptor beta chains share one sample of origin, sequenced in a study of Ad26.COV2.S vaccination and SARS-CoV-2 variants. Treatment noted: about 20 received Ad26.COV2.S at low or high dose, single or two shots; several received placebo; per-sample allocation not given. The study sampled participants on day 63 after the first vaccine or placebo injection. The method was immunoSEQ multiplex PCR; TCRdb's version includes in-frame clones alone and lacks a portion of them. Here the sample spans about 280,000 clones, around 87% being singletons. The material sequenced was peripheral blood, taken in a trial of Ad26.COV2.S vaccine versus placebo. The source of these receptors is a person between 18 and 60 years old who received the Ad26.COV2.S COVID-19 vaccine or a placebo.

The chain has TRBV7-9 and TRBJ1-5, with a tentative D call TRBD1 (5 bases). V lost 0 bases, J lost 8 bases, and 8 bases lay in between. Per the germline V gene, CDR1 is SEHNR and CDR2 is FQNEAQ (reference sequence). The CDR3 has 13 amino acids. The CDR3: CASSLAGGEPQHF. The CDR3, as DNA: TGTGCCAGCAGCTTAGCGGGGGGTGAGCCCCAGCATTTT.

The CDR3 region has the DNA TGTGCCAGCAGTTTACGGGGCTATGGCTACACCTTC. It codes for CASSLRGYGYTF. This chain joins TRBV28 and TRBJ1-2; D remains unclear. Trimming removed 2 bases at V and 4 bases at J, with 5 bases between. This CDR3 spans 12 amino acids. The germline V gene has CDR1 MDHEN and CDR2 SYDVKM.

The rearrangement uses TRBV3-1 (or the pseudogene TRBV3-2) and TRBJ1-2; 10 bases are a match to TRBD1. CDR1 LGHDT and CDR2 YNNKEL come from the germline V gene (reference sequence). The length of the CDR3 is 13 residues. Trimming removed 6 bases from V and 6 bases from J; junction bases left unmatched: 4. The CDR3 region is CASRWTGGNGYTF. For the CDR3, the DNA is TGTGCCAGCAGGTGGACAGGGGGGAATGGCTACACCTTC.

This rearrangement joins TRBV7-2 to TRBJ2-7; D possibly corresponds to TRBD2 (6 bases). V lost 1 base and J 0 bases, leaving 13 bases between the germline ends. There are 16 residues in the CDR3. CDR1 and CDR2 (germline): SGHTA, FQGNSA. This CDR3 is CASSLVSGRSSYEQYF. The CDR3 DNA reads as TGTGCCAGCAGCTTAGTTAGCGGCAGAAGCTCCTACGAGCAGTACTTC.

This clone was seen more than once but under ten times. The gene calls are TRBV2 and TRBJ1-6, with D possibly being TRBD1 (5 bases). With 8 bases removed from V and 5 bases from J, the gap between germline ends came to 25 bases. CDR1 SNHLY and CDR2 FYNNEI come from the germline V gene. This CDR3 is 18 amino acids long. CDR3 nucleotide sequence: TGTGCCAGCGAGACATCCTACCTTCGACAGAAAGATAATTCACCCCTCCACTTT. As protein: CASETSYLRQKDNSPLHF. The full variable domain, completed using reference TRBV2 and TRBJ1-6, is EPEVTQTPSHQVTQMGQEVILRCVPISNHLYFYWYRQILGQKVEFLVSFYNNEISEKSEIFDDQFSVERPDGSNFTLKIRSTKLEDSAMYFCASETSYLRQKDNSPLHFGNGTRLTVT.

V gene TRBV2 combines with J gene TRBJ1-2; D ambiguous. V was clipped by 3 bases and J by 2 bases, with 22 bases between them. Per the germline V gene, CDR1 is SNHLY and CDR2 is FYNNEI. This CDR3 contains 18 residues. CDR3 in DNA: TGTGCCAGCAGTGATTCCCCGGGTGGTGCTGCAGTCAACTATGGCTACACCTTC. The encoded protein is CASSDSPGGAAVNYGYTF. Complete variable domain (other parts from reference TRBV2 and TRBJ1-2): EPEVTQTPSHQVTQMGQEVILRCVPISNHLYFYWYRQILGQKVEFLVSFYNNEISEKSEIFDDQFSVERPDGSNFTLKIRSTKLEDSAMYFCASSDSPGGAAVNYGYTFGSGTRLTVV.

The chain couples TRBV7-9 to TRBJ1-2, with TRBD1 matching over 7 bases. In germline, CDR1 is SEHNR, CDR2 FQNEAQ (reference sequence). V dropped 3 bases and J dropped 8; count of bases not matched to a gene: 3. This CDR3 is built from 12 residues. The CDR3 loop reads CASSFDRDGYTF. Written as DNA, the CDR3 is TGTGCCAGCAGCTTCGACAGGGACGGCTACACCTTC. Full variable domain (rest looked up from reference TRBV7-9 and TRBJ1-2): DTGVSQNPRHKITKRGQNVTFRCDPISEHNRLYWYRQTLGQGPEFLTYFQNEAQLEKSRLLSDRFSAERPKGSFSTLEIQRTEQGDSAMYLCASSFDRDGYTFGSGTRLTVV.

The rearrangement uses TRBV7-2 and TRBJ2-7, with TRBD2 matching 10 bases. Unmatched junction bases numbered 4, after V lost 5 bases and J lost 0 bases. Per germline, CDR1 SGHTA and CDR2 FQGNSA. The CDR3 extends over 15 amino acids. DNA of the CDR3: TGTGCCAGCAGCCTTCTAGCGGGAGACTCCTACGAGCAGTACTTC. Protein product: CASSLLAGDSYEQYF.

This clone was seen just once. CDR3 DNA sequence: TGTGCCAGCAGCGTAGCGGAATCGGGTGAGCAGTTCTTC. It yields the protein CASSVAESGEQFF. V and J are TRBV9 and TRBJ2-1; D remains ambiguous. The germline CDR1 and CDR2 sequences are SGDLS and YYNGEE. V shed 0 bases and J shed 9 bases, with 10 bases lying between them. This CDR3 is 13 amino acids long.

The V call is TRBV5-1, the J call TRBJ2-1, with a weak D call TRBD1 (5 bases). Germline V gene lookup returns CDR1 SGHRS and CDR2 YFSETQ. V lost 4 bases, J lost 9 bases, and 14 bases lay in between. The CDR3 loop spans 13 amino acids. The CDR3 DNA sequence: TGCGCCAGCAGCCATCCCCAAGGGGTTGAGCAGTTCTTC. The encoded protein is CASSHPQGVEQFF.

This clone was detected only once. The rearrangement uses TRBV6-2 or TRBV6-3 and TRBJ1-5; no clear D gene. CDR1 is MNHEY, CDR2 SVGEGT, per germline. Trimming left V 6 bases short and J 7 bases short, with 13 bases between. The length of the CDR3 is 13 residues. CDR3 sequence: CASSLSFRQPQHF. In DNA, the CDR3 is TGTGCCAGCAGCCTCAGCTTTAGACAGCCCCAGCATTTT.

This clone was observed a few times. V gene TRBV4-1 combines with J gene TRBJ1-1, with D maybe TRBD1 (6 bases). The ends were cut back, 0 bases at V and 10 bases at J, with 12 bases in the middle. Germline V lookup: CDR1 MGHRA, CDR2 YSYEKL. The CDR3 length is 13 residues. CDR3 in amino acids: CASSQDQGTSAFF. CDR3 DNA: TGCGCCAGCAGCCAAGATCAGGGGACATCAGCTTTCTTT.

This clone was observed once. V usage is TRBV5-1 and J usage is TRBJ1-1; no reliable D call. The length of the CDR3 is 13 residues. The germline V gene has CDR1 SGHRS and CDR2 YFSETQ. V shed 2 bases and J shed 1 base, with 6 bases lying between them. Written as DNA, the CDR3 is TGCGCCAGCAGCTTTGCCCCGAACACTGAAGCTTTCTTT. This translates into CASSFAPNTEAFF.

The chain employs TRBV10-1 and TRBJ2-5; D is perhaps TRBD1 (6 bases). Germline V gene data show CDR1 as WNHNN and CDR2 as SYGVQD (reference sequence). This CDR3 spans 15 amino acids. Trimming took off 0 bases at V and 3 bases at J, with 11 bases between the two ends. Written as DNA, the CDR3 is TGCGCCAGCAGTGAGTCCGGGGACACAAAAGAGACCCAGTACTTC. Its translation is CASSESGDTKETQYF.

This sequence joins TRBV7-8 and TRBJ1-2; D perhaps matches TRBD1 (6 bases). This CDR3 has 14 residues. The V end lost 1 base, the J end lost 4 bases, and 10 bases lay between the germline ends. Germline lookup yields CDR1 SGHVS and CDR2 FQNEAQ. The CDR3 bases are TGTGCCAGCAGCTTAGGGGGGCAGCCCTATGGCTACACCTTC. Its translation: CASSLGGQPYGYTF.

The rearrangement joins TRBV3-1 (or the pseudogene TRBV3-2) to TRBJ2-5; TRBD2 is a possible D gene (7 bases). The CDR3 extends over 17 amino acids. Germline CDR1 is LGHDT and CDR2 is YNNKEL (reference sequence). V was clipped by 0 bases and J by 5 bases, with 19 bases between them. The CDR3 sequence: CASSQEPYRAGEETQYF. The CDR3 region has the DNA TGTGCCAGCAGCCAAGAGCCGTACAGGGCGGGAGAGGAGACCCAGTACTTC.

J is TRBJ2-3 and V is TRBV9; 8 positions match TRBD1. The CDR3 totals 21 residues. The germline V gene has CDR1 SGDLS and CDR2 YYNGEE. V shed 3 bases, J shed 8 bases, and the junction held 29 bases outside the gene matches. CDR3 residues: CASSDPLNWTGRRTSKGTQYF. The DNA for the CDR3 is TGTGCCAGCAGCGACCCCCTTAACTGGACAGGGAGGAGAACTAGCAAGGGTACGCAGTATTTT.

The chain combines TRBV19 with TRBJ1-2, with D tentatively TRBD1 (6 bases). CDR1 and CDR2 from the germline V gene are LNHDA and SQIVND (reference sequence). V was shortened by 5 bases and J by 6 bases, with 13 bases between the two germline ends. The CDR3 sequence is 13 residues long. The CDR3 DNA sequence: TGTGCCAGTAGTGCTTATTCAGGGGATGGCTACACCTTC. Encoded protein: CASSAYSGDGYTF.

The chain couples TRBV30 to TRBJ1-2; unclear D gene. With 3 bases removed from V and 8 bases from J, the gap between germline ends came to 10 bases. CDR1 and CDR2 (germline): GTSNPN, SVGIG (reference sequence). This CDR3 spans 11 amino acids. The chain's CDR3 is CAWSPLEGYTF. CDR3 nucleotides: TGTGCCTGGAGCCCGCTGGAAGGCTACACCTTC.

This clone has only a few counts. This chain connects TRBV5-1 to TRBJ2-7, with 7 bases fitting TRBD1. The CDR3 spans 14 residues. V shed 2 bases, J shed 9 bases, and the junction held 11 bases outside the gene matches. Germline CDR1 reads SGHRS; CDR2 reads YFSETQ. CDR3 amino acids: CASSLPGQSLGQYF. The CDR3 DNA reads TGCGCCAGCAGCTTACCGGGACAGTCTTTAGGGCAGTACTTC.

This clone was detected only once. The chain carries TRBV5-4 and TRBJ1-1, with TRBD1 identical over 8 bases. CDR1 and CDR2 from the germline V gene are SGHNT and YYREEE (reference sequence). The J segment lost 3 bases and the V segment lost 4 bases, leaving 8 bases of the junction unmatched. This CDR3 has 15 amino acids. The CDR3 coding sequence is TGTGCCAGCAGCGGTGGACAGGGCGATCACACTGAAGCTTTCTTT. Its translation: CASSGGQGDHTEAFF. Full variable domain (rest looked up from reference TRBV5-4 and TRBJ1-1): ETGVTQSPTHLIKTRGQQVTLRCSSQSGHNTVSWYQQALGQGPQFIFQYYREEENGRGNFPPRFSGLQFPNYSSELNVNALELDDSALYLCASSGGQGDHTEAFFGQGTRLTVV.

V and J are TRBV3-1 (or the pseudogene TRBV3-2) and TRBJ2-5, with TRBD2 identical over 16 bases. Germline CDR1 LGHDT, CDR2 YNNKEL (reference sequence). The CDR3 is made up of 16 amino acids. After removal of 3 bases from V and 5 bases from J, the junction contained 3 bases not matched to a gene. In DNA, the CDR3 is TGTGCCAGCAGCCAGGGGACTAGCGGGAGGGGGGAGACCCAGTACTTC. Protein: CASSQGTSGRGETQYF.

The chain employs TRBV7-2 and TRBJ1-4; TRBD1 matches at 7 bases. The V segment lost 4 bases and the J segment 5 bases; nucleotides outside the gene matches: 10. Germline CDR1 reads SGHTA; CDR2 reads FQGNSA. The CDR3 is 16 residues long. The CDR3 sequence is CASSSQRSGGNEKLFF. The CDR3 bases are TGTGCCAGCAGCTCGCAACGGTCAGGGGGGAATGAAAAACTGTTTTTT.

V is TRBV7-2 and J is TRBJ2-7; 8 bases are a match to TRBD1. CDR3 length: 15 residues. Per germline, CDR1 SGHTA and CDR2 FQGNSA. V gave up 1 base and J gave up 4 bases; unmatched junction bases: 6. The chain's CDR3 is CASSLEPGGGYEQYF. The CDR3 nucleotides read TGTGCCAGCAGCTTAGAACCAGGGGGCGGATACGAGCAGTACTTC. The whole variable domain, remainder taken from reference TRBV7-2 and TRBJ2-7, is GAGVSQSPSNKVTEKGKDVELRCDPISGHTALYWYRQSLGQGLEFLIYFQGNSAPDKSGLPSDRFSAERTGGSVSTLTIQRTQQEDSAVYLCASSLEPGGGYEQYFGPGTRLTVT.

J is TRBJ1-6 and V is TRBV5-1, with D possibly matching TRBD1 (5 bases). The CDR3 runs to 16 residues. Deletions cut 4 bases from V and 7 bases from J, with 18 bases between. The germline V gene encodes CDR1 SGHRS and CDR2 YFSETQ. The CDR3 DNA is TGCGCCAGCAGCAGCGCAGGGTCAGAAGCGAATTCACCCCTCCACTTT. This sequence encodes CASSSAGSEANSPLHF.

The rearrangement joins TRBV27 to TRBJ2-1; a weak D match, TRBD2 (6 bases). Germline values: CDR1 MNHEY, CDR2 SMNVEV (reference sequence). The CDR3 is made up of 15 amino acids. Trimming stripped 2 bases from V and 4 bases from J, with 12 bases between. The CDR3 coding sequence is TGTGCCAGCAGTTTAATGACGGGAGCGTACAATGAGCAGTTCTTC. Encoded protein: CASSLMTGAYNEQFF.